Listed here is a single T cell receptor beta chain. The antigen remains unidentified. The data belong to a study of beta chain features in type 1 diabetes. The wider study: Sorted cells examined across all samples numbered around 100 million.

Study-wide results and limits: Type 1 diabetes patients had fewer VDJ junction insertions and more deletions. A moderate, significant TCRB CDR3 shortening appeared in type 1 diabetes across four CD4+ subsets. The naive, central memory and Treg TCRB repertoires showed an apparent similarity that was greater among patients than among healthy donors.

Of the isolated RNA, all was reverse transcribed, and so the sequenced material was expressed TCRB transcripts. TCRdb keeps only in-frame clones here, not all; method: immunoSEQ multiplex PCR. The data hold about 390,000 clones, with around a tenth observed a single time. V dropped 1 base and J dropped 2; count of bases not matched to a gene: 3. Germline V gene data show CDR1 as LGHNA and CDR2 as YNFKEQ. CDR3 length equals 17 residues. The sequencing input was central memory CD4+ T cells from blood. This TCR was sampled from a man between 25 and 39 years old with type 1 diabetes. The genes are TRBV4-2 and TRBJ2-3, with TRBD2 identical over 13 bases. In nucleotides, the CDR3 is TGTGCCAGCAGCCAAGCGACTAGCGGGAGGAACACAGATACGCAGTATTTT. It yields the protein CASSQATSGRNTDTQYF.